What follows are 7 T cell receptor beta chains derived from one specimen sequenced in a study of cytomegalovirus exposure and HLA in healthy donors. Use of 60 Vbeta and 13 Jbeta primers characterized the PCR. TCRdb's table, derived via immunoSEQ multiplex PCR, lists solely in-frame clones and lacks some. Among over 150,000 clones listed, more than 70% were seen once. Material: PBMCs. These TCRs come from a woman between 40 and 55 years old in good health and CMV-seropositive.

The chain combines TRBV7-9 with TRBJ2-2; TRBD2 aligns across 7 bases. Germline loops: CDR1 SEHNR, CDR2 FQNEAQ (reference sequence). The CDR3 has 13 residues. In DNA, the CDR3 is TGTGGTGGACTAGAAACGAACACCGGGGAGCTGTTTTTT. It codes for CGGLETNTGELFF.

The chain carries TRBV4-2 and TRBJ2-5; 14 nucleotides align to TRBD2. The end of the DNA is better explained by TRBJ2-7, so the J call may be wrong. CDR1 is LGHNA, CDR2 YNFKEQ, per germline. The CDR3 runs to 16 residues. The CDR3 DNA is TGTGCCAGCAGCCAAGATATAGGACTAGCGGGAGGCGAGCAGTACTTC. It specifies CASSQDIGLAGGEQYF.

The table lists this clone with a count of one. The rearrangement joins TRBV14 to TRBJ2-1, with D possibly being TRBD1 (6 bases). Germline V lookup: CDR1 SGHDN, CDR2 FVKESK. CDR3 length equals 14 residues. Trimming took off 1 base at V and 7 bases at J, with 11 bases between the two ends. CDR3 bases: TGTGCCAGCAGCCAAGCGACAGGTGCTAATGAGCAGTTCTTC. Protein: CASSQATGANEQFF. Drawing the rest from reference TRBV14 and TRBJ2-1, the complete variable domain is EAGVTQFPSHSVIEKGQTVTLRCDPISGHDNLYWYRRVMGKEIKFLLHFVKESKQDESGMPNNRFLAERTGGTYSTLKVQPAELEDSGVYFCASSQATGANEQFFGPGTRLTVL.

This sequence joins TRBV5-1 and TRBJ2-7; weak D call: TRBD2 (6 bases). Germline V gene data show CDR1 as SGHRS and CDR2 as YFSETQ. CDR3 length equals 14 residues. The V gene lost 0 bases and the J gene lost 3 bases, with 10 bases spanning the gap. CDR3 sequence (DNA): TGCGCCAGCAGCTTGGGGGCGGGAAACTACGAGCAGTACTTC. This sequence encodes CASSLGAGNYEQYF.

The rearrangement links TRBV11-2 to TRBJ2-7, with a weak D call TRBD1 (6 bases). This CDR3 is built from 14 residues. Germline V gives CDR1 SGHAT, CDR2 FQNNGV. Trimming left V 3 bases short and J 2 bases short, with 11 bases between. CDR3: CASSFLQGPYEQYF. Written as DNA, the CDR3 is TGTGCCAGCAGCTTTCTGCAGGGGCCCTACGAGCAGTACTTC.

The chain combines TRBV19 with TRBJ1-5, with 8 positions matching TRBD1. CDR1 LNHDA and CDR2 SQIVND come from the germline V gene (reference sequence). This CDR3 spans 15 amino acids. The ends lost 5 bases at V and 6 bases at J; junction bases unmatched: 9. CDR3 in DNA: TGTGCCAGTAGTGCGACAGGGGAGTTTCGTCAGCCCCAGCATTTT. Protein product: CASSATGEFRQPQHF.

This chain uses TRBV14 with TRBJ2-7; D is uncertain. The length of the CDR3 is 14 residues. Germline V gene data show CDR1 as SGHDN and CDR2 as FVKESK. V lost 4 bases to trimming and J lost 0 bases, with 10 bases between them. CDR3 region: CASSLHRSSYEQYF. In DNA, the CDR3 is TGTGCCAGCAGCCTCCATCGCAGCTCCTACGAGCAGTACTTC. Supplemented by reference TRBV14 and TRBJ2-7, the full variable domain reads EAGVTQFPSHSVIEKGQTVTLRCDPISGHDNLYWYRRVMGKEIKFLLHFVKESKQDESGMPNNRFLAERTGGTYSTLKVQPAELEDSGVYFCASSLHRSSYEQYFGPGTRLTVT.